The 3 T cell receptor beta chains in this list originate from one sample, sequenced in a study of graft-versus-host responses after intestinal transplantation. Clones were sequenced by immunoSEQ multiplex PCR, and TCRdb holds only the in-frame ones, with some missing. The repertoire includes about 47,000 clones, over 80% of them detected once, and more than 4.5% sits in the top ten. The source was PBMCs, collected about 790 days after a first intestinal transplant, on the day of a second. These receptors originate from a human patient who received an intestinal transplant, so some T cells may come from the graft donor.

V is TRBV5-1 and J is TRBJ2-5; 8 bases are shared with TRBD1. Germline CDR1 reads SGHRS; CDR2 reads YFSETQ. Trimming cost V 0 bases and J 1 base; bases outside gene matches: 5. The CDR3 loop spans 16 amino acids. The CDR3 loop is CASSLAGQVGQETQYF. The CDR3 bases are TGCGCCAGCAGCTTGGCGGGACAGGTAGGCCAAGAGACCCAGTACTTC.

The chain has TRBV7-2 and TRBJ2-3; 7 bases align to TRBD2. The CDR3 sequence is 15 residues long. Trimming cost V 5 bases and J 6 bases; bases outside gene matches: 11. The V gene's germline CDR1 is SGHTA and CDR2 FQGNSA. The CDR3 nucleotides are TGTGCCAGCAGCCCGCCGCTAGCGGCCTATGATACGCAGTATTTT. Translation: CASSPPLAAYDTQYF.

The chain links TRBV25-1 to TRBJ2-5, with D unclear. Germline CDR1 MGHDK, CDR2 SYGVNS. This CDR3 region has 14 residues. V lost 3 bases and J 1 base, leaving 9 bases between the germline ends. The CDR3 coding sequence is TGTGCCAGCAGTGAGTTCACAGTCCAAGAGACCCAGTACTTC. Its translation: CASSEFTVQETQYF.